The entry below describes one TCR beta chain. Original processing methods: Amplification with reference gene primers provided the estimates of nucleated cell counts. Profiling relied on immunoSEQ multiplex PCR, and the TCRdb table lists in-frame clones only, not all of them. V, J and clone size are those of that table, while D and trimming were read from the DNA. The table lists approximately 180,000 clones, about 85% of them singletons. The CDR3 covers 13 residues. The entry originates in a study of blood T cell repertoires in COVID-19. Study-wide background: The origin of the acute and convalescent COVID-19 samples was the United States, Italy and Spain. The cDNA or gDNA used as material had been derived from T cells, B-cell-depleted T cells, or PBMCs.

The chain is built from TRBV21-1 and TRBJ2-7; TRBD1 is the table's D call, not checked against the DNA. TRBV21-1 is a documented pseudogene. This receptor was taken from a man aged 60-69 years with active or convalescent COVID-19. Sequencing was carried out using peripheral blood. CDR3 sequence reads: CASSKGFVQMQYF. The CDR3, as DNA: TGTGCCAGCAGCAAAGGTTTTGTGCAGATGCAGTACTTC.